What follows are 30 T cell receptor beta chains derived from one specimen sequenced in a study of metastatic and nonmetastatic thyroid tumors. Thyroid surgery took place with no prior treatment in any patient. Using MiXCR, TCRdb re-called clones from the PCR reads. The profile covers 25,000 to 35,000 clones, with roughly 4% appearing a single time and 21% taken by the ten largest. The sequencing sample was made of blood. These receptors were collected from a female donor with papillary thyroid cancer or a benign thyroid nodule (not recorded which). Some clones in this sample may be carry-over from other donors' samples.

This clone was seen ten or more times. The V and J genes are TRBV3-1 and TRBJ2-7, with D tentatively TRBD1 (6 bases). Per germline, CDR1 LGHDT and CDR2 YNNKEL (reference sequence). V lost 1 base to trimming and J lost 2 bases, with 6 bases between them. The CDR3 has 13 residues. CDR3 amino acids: CASSQGQAYEQYF. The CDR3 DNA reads TGTGCCAGCAGCCAAGGACAGGCCTACGAGCAGTACTTC.

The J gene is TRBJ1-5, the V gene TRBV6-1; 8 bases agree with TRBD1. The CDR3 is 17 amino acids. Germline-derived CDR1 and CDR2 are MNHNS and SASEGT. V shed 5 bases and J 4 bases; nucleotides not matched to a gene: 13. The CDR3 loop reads CASSRRQGARTNQPQHF. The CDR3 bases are TGTGCCAGCAGTCGCCGTCAGGGGGCGAGGACGAATCAGCCCCAGCATTTT.

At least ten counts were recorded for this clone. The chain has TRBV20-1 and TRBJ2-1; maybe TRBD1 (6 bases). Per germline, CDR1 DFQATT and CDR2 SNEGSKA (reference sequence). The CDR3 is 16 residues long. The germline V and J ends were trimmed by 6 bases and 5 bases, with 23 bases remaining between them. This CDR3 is CSAPDRKWSIHNEQFF. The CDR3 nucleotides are TGCAGTGCCCCTGACAGGAAGTGGAGTATACACAATGAGCAGTTCTTC.

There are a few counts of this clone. The CDR3 DNA follows: TGTGCCAGCAGTTACCCCGGACAGATTAGCAATCAGCCCCAGCATTTT. Protein: CASSYPGQISNQPQHF. The chain links TRBV6-5 to TRBJ1-5, with a weak D call TRBD1 (6 bases). Germline V gene lookup returns CDR1 MNHEY and CDR2 SVGAGI. The CDR3 spans 16 residues. Trimming shortened V by 2 bases and J by 0 bases, and 11 bases separated the two germline ends.

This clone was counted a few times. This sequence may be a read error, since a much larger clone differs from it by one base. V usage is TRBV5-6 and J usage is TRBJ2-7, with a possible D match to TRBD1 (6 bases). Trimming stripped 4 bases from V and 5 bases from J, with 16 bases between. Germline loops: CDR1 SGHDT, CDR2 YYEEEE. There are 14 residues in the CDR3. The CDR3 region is CASSRVAGVNEQYF. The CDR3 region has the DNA TGTGCCAGCAGCCGAGTGGCAGGGGTCAACGAGCAGTACTTC. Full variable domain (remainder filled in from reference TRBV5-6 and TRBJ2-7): DAGVTQSPTHLIKTRGQQVTLRCSPKSGHDTVSWYQQALGQGPQFIFQYYEEEERQRGNFPDRFSGHQFPNYSSELNVNALLLGDSALYLCASSRVAGVNEQYFGPGTRLTVT.

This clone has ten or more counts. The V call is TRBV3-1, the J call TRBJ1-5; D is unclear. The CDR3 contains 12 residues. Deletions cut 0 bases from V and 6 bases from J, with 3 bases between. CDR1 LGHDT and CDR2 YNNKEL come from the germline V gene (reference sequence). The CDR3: CASSQDRQPQHF. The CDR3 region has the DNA TGTGCCAGCAGCCAAGATCGTCAGCCCCAGCATTTT.

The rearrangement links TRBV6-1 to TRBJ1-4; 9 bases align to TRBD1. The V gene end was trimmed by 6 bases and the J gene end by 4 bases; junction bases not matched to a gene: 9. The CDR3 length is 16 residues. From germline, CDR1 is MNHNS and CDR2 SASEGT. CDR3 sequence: CASRTSRTGVNEKLFF. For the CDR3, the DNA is TGTGCCAGCAGGACCTCCCGGACAGGGGTTAATGAAAAACTGTTTTTT.

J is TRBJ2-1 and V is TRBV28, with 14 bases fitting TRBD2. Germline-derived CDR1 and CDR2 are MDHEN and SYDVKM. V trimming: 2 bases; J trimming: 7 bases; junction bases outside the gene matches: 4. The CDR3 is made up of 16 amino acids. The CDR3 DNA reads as TGTGCCAGCAGTTTAGCTGGACTAGCGGGAGGTAATGAGCAGTTCTTC. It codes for CASSLAGLAGGNEQFF. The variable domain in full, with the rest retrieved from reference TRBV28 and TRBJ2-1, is DVKVTQSSRYLVKRTGEKVFLECVQDMDHENMFWYRQDPGLGLRLIYFSYDVKMKEKGDIPEGYSVSREKKERFSLILESASTNQTSMYLCASSLAGLAGGNEQFFGPGTRLTVL.

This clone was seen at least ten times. The CDR3 spells CASSESRTIEQFF. Written as DNA, the CDR3 is TGCGCCAGCAGTGAGTCGAGGACTATTGAGCAGTTCTTC. The genes are TRBV10-1 and TRBJ2-1; D possibly corresponds to TRBD2 (6 bases). The CDR3 runs to 13 residues. V shed 0 bases and J shed 9 bases, with 9 bases lying between them. CDR1 WNHNN and CDR2 SYGVQD come from the germline V gene (reference sequence).

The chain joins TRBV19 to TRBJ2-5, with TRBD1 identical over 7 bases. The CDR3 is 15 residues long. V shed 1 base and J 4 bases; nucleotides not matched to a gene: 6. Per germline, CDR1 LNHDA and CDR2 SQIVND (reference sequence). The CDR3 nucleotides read TGTGCCAGTAGTATAGTAGACAGGGTAGGAGAGACCCAGTACTTC. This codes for CASSIVDRVGETQYF.

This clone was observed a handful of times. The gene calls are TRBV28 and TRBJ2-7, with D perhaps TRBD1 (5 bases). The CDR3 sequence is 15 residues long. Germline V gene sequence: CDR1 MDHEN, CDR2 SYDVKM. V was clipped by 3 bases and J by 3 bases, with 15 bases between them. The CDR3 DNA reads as TGTGCCAGCAGTTTTGCGGCAGGGCCCCTCTACGAGCAGTACTTC. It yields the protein CASSFAAGPLYEQYF.

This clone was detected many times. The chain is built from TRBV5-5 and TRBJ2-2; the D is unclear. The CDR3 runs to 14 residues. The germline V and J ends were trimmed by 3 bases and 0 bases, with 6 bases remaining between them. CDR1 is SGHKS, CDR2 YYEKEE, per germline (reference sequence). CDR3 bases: TGTGCCAGCAGCTCACAGACGAACACCGGGGAGCTGTTTTTT. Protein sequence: CASSSQTNTGELFF.

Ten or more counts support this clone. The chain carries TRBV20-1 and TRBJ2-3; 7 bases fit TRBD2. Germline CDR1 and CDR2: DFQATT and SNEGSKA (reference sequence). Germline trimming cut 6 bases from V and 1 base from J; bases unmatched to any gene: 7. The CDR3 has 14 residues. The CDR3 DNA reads TGCAGTGCCCCATCCGCGGGGGGCACAGATACGCAGTATTTT. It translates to CSAPSAGGTDTQYF.

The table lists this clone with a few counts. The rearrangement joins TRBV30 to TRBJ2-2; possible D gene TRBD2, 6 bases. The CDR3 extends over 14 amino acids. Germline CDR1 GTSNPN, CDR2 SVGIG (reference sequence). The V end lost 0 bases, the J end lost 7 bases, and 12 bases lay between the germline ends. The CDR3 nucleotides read TGTGCCTGGAGTGTTACGGGGGAAGTCGGGGAGCTGTTTTTT. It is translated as CAWSVTGEVGELFF.

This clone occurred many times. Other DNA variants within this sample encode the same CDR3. The CDR3 region is CSADRGGLSYEQYF. CDR3 DNA sequence: TGCAGTGCTGACCGCGGGGGGCTCTCCTACGAGCAGTACTTC. The rearrangement links TRBV20-1 to TRBJ2-7, with TRBD2 matching over 8 bases. Germline V gene data show CDR1 as DFQATT and CDR2 as SNEGSKA (reference sequence). V was pared by 5 bases and J by 0 bases, with 6 bases of the junction left unmatched. The CDR3 spans 14 residues.

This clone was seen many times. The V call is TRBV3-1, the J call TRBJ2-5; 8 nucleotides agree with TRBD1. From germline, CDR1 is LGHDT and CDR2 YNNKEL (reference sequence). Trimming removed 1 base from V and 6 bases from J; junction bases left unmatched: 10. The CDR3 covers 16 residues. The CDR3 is CASSQGTGGSQKTQYF. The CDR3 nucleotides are TGTGCCAGCAGCCAAGGAACAGGGGGGAGTCAAAAGACCCAGTACTTC.

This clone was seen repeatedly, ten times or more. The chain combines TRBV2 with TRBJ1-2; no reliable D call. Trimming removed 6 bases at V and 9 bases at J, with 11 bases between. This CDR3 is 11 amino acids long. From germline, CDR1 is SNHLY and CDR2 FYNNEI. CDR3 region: CASSPSLSYTF. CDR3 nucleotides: TGTGCCAGCAGCCCCTCACTTAGCTACACCTTC.

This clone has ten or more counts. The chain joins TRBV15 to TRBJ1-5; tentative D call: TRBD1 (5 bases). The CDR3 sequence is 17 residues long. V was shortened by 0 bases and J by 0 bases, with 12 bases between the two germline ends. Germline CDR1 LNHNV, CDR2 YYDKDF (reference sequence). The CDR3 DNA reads TGTGCCACCAGCAGAGAGAGTTTAGGGACTAGCAATCAGCCCCAGCATTTT. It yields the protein CATSRESLGTSNQPQHF.

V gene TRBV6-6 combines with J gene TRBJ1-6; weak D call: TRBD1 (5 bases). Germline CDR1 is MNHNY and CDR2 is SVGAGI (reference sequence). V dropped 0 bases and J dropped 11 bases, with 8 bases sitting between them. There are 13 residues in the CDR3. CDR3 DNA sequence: TGTGCCAGCAGTTACTCGGTCAGGGCACCCCTCCACTTT. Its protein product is CASSYSVRAPLHF.

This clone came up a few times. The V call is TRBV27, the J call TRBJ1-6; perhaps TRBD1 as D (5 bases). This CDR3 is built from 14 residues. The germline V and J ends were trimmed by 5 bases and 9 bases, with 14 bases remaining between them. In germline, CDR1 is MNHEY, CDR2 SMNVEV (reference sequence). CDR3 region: CASSPVWDGSPLHF. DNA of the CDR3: TGTGCCAGCAGTCCCGTCTGGGACGGTTCACCCCTCCACTTT.

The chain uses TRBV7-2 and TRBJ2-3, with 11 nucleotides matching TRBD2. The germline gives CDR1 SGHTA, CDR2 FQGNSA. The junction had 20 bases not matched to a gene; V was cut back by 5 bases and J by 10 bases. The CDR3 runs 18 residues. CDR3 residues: CASSPYLILAGVKNAQYF. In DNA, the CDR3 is TGTGCCAGCAGCCCATACCTGATACTAGCGGGAGTTAAGAATGCGCAGTATTTT.

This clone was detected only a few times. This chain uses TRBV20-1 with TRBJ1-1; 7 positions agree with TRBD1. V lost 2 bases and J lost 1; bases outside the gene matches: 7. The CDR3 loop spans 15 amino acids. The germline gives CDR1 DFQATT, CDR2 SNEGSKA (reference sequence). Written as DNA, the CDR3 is TGCAGTGCTAGAACCCCGGGACAGACGAACACTGAAGCTTTCTTT. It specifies CSARTPGQTNTEAFF.

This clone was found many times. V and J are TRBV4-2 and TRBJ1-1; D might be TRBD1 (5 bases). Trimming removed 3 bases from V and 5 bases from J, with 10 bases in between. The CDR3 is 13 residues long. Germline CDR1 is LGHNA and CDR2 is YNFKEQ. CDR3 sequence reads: CASSHIGDTEAFF. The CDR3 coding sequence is TGTGCCAGCAGCCATATAGGGGATACTGAAGCTTTCTTT.

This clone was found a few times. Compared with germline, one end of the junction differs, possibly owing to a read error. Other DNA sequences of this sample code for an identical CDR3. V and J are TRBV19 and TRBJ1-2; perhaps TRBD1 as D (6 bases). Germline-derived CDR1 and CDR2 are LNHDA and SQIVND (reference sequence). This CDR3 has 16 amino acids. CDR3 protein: CATGRIELGAAGGYTF. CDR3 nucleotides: TGTGCCACAGGAAGGATCGAATTGGGGGCGGCAGGAGGCTACACATTC.

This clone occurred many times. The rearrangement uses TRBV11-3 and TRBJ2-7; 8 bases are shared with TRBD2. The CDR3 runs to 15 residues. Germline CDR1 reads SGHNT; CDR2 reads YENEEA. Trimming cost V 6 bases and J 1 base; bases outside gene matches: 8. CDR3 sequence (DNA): TGTGCCAGCAGACCCGCCGGACTAGCTTCCTACGAGCAGTACTTC. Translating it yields CASRPAGLASYEQYF.

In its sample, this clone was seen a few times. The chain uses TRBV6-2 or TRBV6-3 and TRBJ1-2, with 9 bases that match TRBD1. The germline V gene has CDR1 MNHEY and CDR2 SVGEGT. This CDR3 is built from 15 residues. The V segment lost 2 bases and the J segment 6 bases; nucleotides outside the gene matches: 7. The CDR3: CASSYNTGGSHGYTF. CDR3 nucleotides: TGTGCCAGCAGTTACAACACAGGGGGCTCACATGGCTACACCTTC.

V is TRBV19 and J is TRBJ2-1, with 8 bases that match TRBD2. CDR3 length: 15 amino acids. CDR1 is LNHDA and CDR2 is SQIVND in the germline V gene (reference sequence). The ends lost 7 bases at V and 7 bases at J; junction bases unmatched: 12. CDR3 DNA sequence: TGTGCCAGTACGGTTTCTAGCGGGTGGGGGAATGAGCAGTTCTTC. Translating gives CASTVSSGWGNEQFF. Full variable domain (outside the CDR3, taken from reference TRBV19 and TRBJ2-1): DGGITQSPKYLFRKEGQNVTLSCEQNLNHDAMYWYRQDPGQGLRLIYYSQIVNDFQKGDIAEGYSVSREKKESFPLTVTSAQKNPTAFYLCASTVSSGWGNEQFFGPGTRLTVL.

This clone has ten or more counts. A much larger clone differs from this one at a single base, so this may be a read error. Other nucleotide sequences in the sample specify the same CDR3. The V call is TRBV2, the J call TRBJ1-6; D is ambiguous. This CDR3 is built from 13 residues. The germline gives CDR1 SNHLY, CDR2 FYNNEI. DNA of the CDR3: TGTGCCAGCACGGGTGAAGTGAATTCGCCCCTCCACTTT. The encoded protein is CASTGEVNSPLHF. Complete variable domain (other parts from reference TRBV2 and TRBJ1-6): EPEVTQTPSHQVTQMGQEVILRCVPISNHLYFYWYRQILGQKVEFLVSFYNNEISEKSEIFDDQFSVERPDGSNFTLKIRSTKLEDSAMYFCASTGEVNSPLHFGNGTRLTVT.

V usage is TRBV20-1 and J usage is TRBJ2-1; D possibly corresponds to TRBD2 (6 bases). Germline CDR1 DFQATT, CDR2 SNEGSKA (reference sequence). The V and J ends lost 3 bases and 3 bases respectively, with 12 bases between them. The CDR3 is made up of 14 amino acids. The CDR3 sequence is CSASSGSYYNEQFF. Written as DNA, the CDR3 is TGCAGTGCTAGTAGCGGCTCCTACTACAATGAGCAGTTCTTC.

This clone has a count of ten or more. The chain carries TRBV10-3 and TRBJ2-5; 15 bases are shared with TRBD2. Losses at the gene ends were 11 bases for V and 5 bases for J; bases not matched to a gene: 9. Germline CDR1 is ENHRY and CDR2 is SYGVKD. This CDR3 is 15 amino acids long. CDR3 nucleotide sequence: TGTGCCGTAGGACTAGCGGGAGGGCCGGGGGAGACCCAGTACTTC. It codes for CAVGLAGGPGETQYF.